The 7 T cell receptor beta chains below all came from one sample that was sequenced in a study of beta chain features in type 1 diabetes. The sequenced template was cDNA made from the entire isolated RNA. Data came from immunoSEQ multiplex PCR; TCRdb stores just in-frame clones and leaves some out. The sample has under 450,000 clones, over 13% seen once. What was sequenced was naive CD4+ T cells from blood. These receptors all stem from a woman aged 18 to 35 in good health.

CDR3 bases: TGTGCCAGCAGCCCGCCAGGGGACTATGGCTACACCTTC. Protein product: CASSPPGDYGYTF. This chain joins TRBV9 and TRBJ1-2; D is possibly TRBD1 (6 bases). Per germline, CDR1 SGDLS and CDR2 YYNGEE. This CDR3 is built from 13 residues. V was pared by 4 bases and J by 3 bases, with 10 bases between. Together with reference TRBV9 and TRBJ1-2, the CDR3 gives the full variable domain: DSGVTQTPKHLITATGQRVTLRCSPRSGDLSVYWYQQSLDQGLQFLIQYYNGEERAKGNILERFSAQQFPDLHSELNLSSLELGDSALYFCASSPPGDYGYTFGSGTRLTVV.

This clone was counted only a few times. V gene TRBV5-1 combines with J gene TRBJ2-5, with D perhaps matching TRBD1 (5 bases). There are 13 residues in the CDR3. V was pared by 5 bases and J by 1 base, with 9 bases between. The V gene's germline CDR1 is SGHRS and CDR2 YFSETQ. CDR3 DNA: TGCGCCAGCAGAAGGCAGGGCCAAGAGACCCAGTACTTC. Translated, it gives CASRRQGQETQYF.

V and J are TRBV14 and TRBJ2-6; D not resolved. The CDR3 runs 16 residues. Looked up from germline, CDR1 is SGHDN and CDR2 is FVKESK. V dropped 1 base and J dropped 0 bases, with 7 bases sitting between them. The CDR3 protein is CASSQGTPSGANVLTF. The DNA of the CDR3 is TGTGCCAGCAGCCAAGGTACACCCTCTGGGGCCAACGTCCTGACTTTC.

The chain couples TRBV7-9 to TRBJ1-4; TRBD1 agrees at 9 bases. This CDR3 comprises 15 residues. The germline gives CDR1 SEHNR, CDR2 FQNEAQ (reference sequence). The ends lost 4 bases at V and 4 bases at J; junction bases unmatched: 4. The CDR3: CASSSWTGDNEKLFF. The DNA for the CDR3 is TGTGCCAGCAGCTCATGGACAGGGGATAATGAAAAACTGTTTTTT. Filled out from reference TRBV7-9 and TRBJ1-4, the complete variable domain reads DTGVSQNPRHKITKRGQNVTFRCDPISEHNRLYWYRQTLGQGPEFLTYFQNEAQLEKSRLLSDRFSAERPKGSFSTLEIQRTEQGDSAMYLCASSSWTGDNEKLFFGSGTQLSVL.

This chain connects TRBV7-6 to TRBJ2-5; no clear D gene. Looked up from germline, CDR1 is SGHVS and CDR2 is FNYEAQ. The CDR3 has 12 amino acids. The V and J ends lost 1 base and 4 bases respectively, with 4 bases between them. For the CDR3, the DNA is TGTGCCAGCAGCTTAGATCTAGAGACCCAGTACTTC. Translated: CASSLDLETQYF.

The rearrangement links TRBV9 to TRBJ1-4, with D possibly being TRBD1 (5 bases). Between the trimmed V and J ends, which lost 0 bases and 3 bases, there was a span of 18 bases. CDR3 length: 18 residues. Germline CDR1 SGDLS, CDR2 YYNGEE. The CDR3 is CASSVARRTQASNEKLFF. Written as DNA, the CDR3 is TGTGCCAGCAGCGTAGCCCGGCGAACACAGGCCTCTAATGAAAAACTGTTTTTT.

The V gene is TRBV9, the J gene TRBJ1-1; 8 nucleotides agree with TRBD1. The CDR3 extends over 16 amino acids. V trimming: 0 bases; J trimming: 7 bases; junction bases outside the gene matches: 11. The germline CDR1 and CDR2 sequences are SGDLS and YYNGEE. CDR3 DNA: TGTGCCAGCAGCGTAGGGGACAGGACTGGCCCGGTTGAAGCTTTCTTT. It codes for CASSVGDRTGPVEAFF.